The present T cell receptor (beta chain) was sequenced within a study of T cells in Graves' hyperthyroidism and ophthalmopathy. Study-wide background: Peripheral blood samples were taken at initial diagnosis, prior to any treatment. Study findings and constraints: A model built on 13 V-J features separated ophthalmopathy from stable hyperthyroidism.

Amplified regions were TCR beta CDR3 sequences from RNA transcripts. First-round RT-PCR with HTBI primers amplified the TCR CDR3 region. TCRdb ran MiXCR on the multiplex PCR reads and lists one entry per CDR3 protein. The profile shows about 560,000 distinct CDR3 sequences, 14% of them singletons. The junction had 15 bases not matched to a gene; V was cut back by 0 bases and J by 1 base. Germline V gives CDR1 ENHRY, CDR2 SYGVKD. This CDR3 region has 21 residues. This clonotype was seen only a few times. What it binds is unknown. Clinical symptoms, serum thyroxine, TRAb, thyroid ultrasound and orbital computed tomography informed diagnoses. PBMCs stemmed from under 11 ml fresh peripheral blood.

This receptor was identified in a woman aged 40 to 55 with Graves' hyperthyroidism. The sample taken for sequencing was blood. The chain is built from TRBV10-3 and TRBJ2-1; 10 nucleotides align to TRBD2. The CDR3 loop reads CAISESMASGRQIVSYNEQFF. CDR3 nucleotides: TGTGCCATCAGTGAGTCGATGGCTAGCGGGAGACAAATTGTTTCCTACAATGAGCAGTTCTTC.